These 28 T cell receptor beta chains were all obtained from the same sample, sequenced in a study of cytomegalovirus exposure and HLA in healthy donors. This PCR relied on a set of 60 Vbeta primers and 13 Jbeta primers. Profiled with immunoSEQ multiplex PCR; TCRdb holds only in-frame clones, not every one. The data hold 93,000 or so clones, with more than 75% observed a single time. Sequencing was performed on PBMCs. These receptors originate from a woman aged 18-35 years in good health and CMV-seropositive.

The chain combines TRBV19 with TRBJ1-6; D gene ambiguous. CDR1 is LNHDA, CDR2 SQIVND, per germline (reference sequence). The CDR3 is made up of 15 amino acids. Deletions cut 0 bases from V and 6 bases from J, with 9 bases between. CDR3 sequence: CASSIDLGSNSPLHF. The CDR3 region has the DNA TGTGCCAGTAGTATAGATCTTGGCAGTAATTCACCCCTCCACTTT. Filled out from reference TRBV19 and TRBJ1-6, the complete variable domain reads DGGITQSPKYLFRKEGQNVTLSCEQNLNHDAMYWYRQDPGQGLRLIYYSQIVNDFQKGDIAEGYSVSREKKESFPLTVTSAQKNPTAFYLCASSIDLGSNSPLHFGNGTRLTVT.

This chain connects TRBV29-1 to TRBJ2-7, with 11 bases matching TRBD1. Germline trimming cut 7 bases from V and 1 base from J; bases unmatched to any gene: 3. The CDR3 has 13 residues. Germline V lookup: CDR1 SQVTM, CDR2 ANQGSEA. For the CDR3, the DNA is TGCAGCGCTGGGGACAGGGGGTCCTACGAGCAGTACTTC. It specifies CSAGDRGSYEQYF.

This clone was recorded only once. J is TRBJ2-7 and V is TRBV14, with TRBD2 matching over 14 bases. CDR3 length: 19 amino acids. CDR1 and CDR2 from the germline V gene are SGHDN and FVKESK. The trim removed 2 bases at V and 3 bases at J, leaving 12 bases unmatched. The CDR3 region is CASSQSPGLAGGSFYEQYF. The CDR3 DNA reads TGTGCCAGCAGCCAATCCCCAGGACTAGCGGGGGGCTCGTTCTACGAGCAGTACTTC.

The chain has TRBV18 and TRBJ2-5; possibly TRBD1 for D (6 bases). This CDR3 comprises 15 residues. Germline V lookup: CDR1 KGHSH, CDR2 LQKENI. Trimming stripped 5 bases from V and 1 base from J, with 14 bases between. For the CDR3, the DNA is TGTGCCAGCTCAACTCTTGGACAGACCCAAGAGACCCAGTACTTC. It encodes CASSTLGQTQETQYF.

This chain connects TRBV19 to TRBJ2-5; D unresolved. Germline values: CDR1 LNHDA, CDR2 SQIVND (reference sequence). This CDR3 spans 14 amino acids. V shed 5 bases and J shed 0 bases, with 10 bases lying between them. The CDR3 nucleotides read TGTGCCAGTAGTGGAGTAGGTAACCAAGAGACCCAGTACTTC. Translating gives CASSGVGNQETQYF.

This clone appeared once. The chain is built from TRBV10-3 and TRBJ1-5, with 8 bases matching TRBD1. The V and J ends lost 0 bases and 7 bases, in that order; junction bases with no gene match: 8. CDR3 length: 16 amino acids. From germline, CDR1 is ENHRY and CDR2 SYGVKD. The CDR3 region is CAISESGRQGLQPQHF. DNA for the CDR3: TGTGCCATCAGTGAGTCCGGGAGACAGGGGCTACAGCCCCAGCATTTT.

The chain combines TRBV2 with TRBJ1-1, with a tentative D call TRBD1 (6 bases). CDR1 and CDR2 (germline): SNHLY, FYNNEI. V lost 5 bases to trimming and J lost 4 bases, with 11 bases between them. This CDR3 comprises 13 residues. The CDR3 region is CASSLEQGTEAFF. DNA of the CDR3: TGTGCCAGCAGTCTAGAACAGGGCACTGAAGCTTTCTTT.

The chain couples TRBV6-4 to TRBJ2-7; D possibly corresponds to TRBD1 (6 bases). V gave up 5 bases and J gave up 2 bases, with 13 bases separating them. Germline-derived CDR1 and CDR2 are MRHNA and SNTAGT. This CDR3 has 14 residues. CDR3 nucleotide sequence: TGTGCCAGCAGTTCAGGGGAGAATACCTACGAGCAGTACTTC. This codes for CASSSGENTYEQYF.

Concerning this clone itself: The sample contains more than one DNA sequence encoding this CDR3. The chain employs TRBV13 and TRBJ2-1, with D possibly TRBD2 on 6 matching bases. V was shortened by 4 bases and J by 4 bases, with 17 bases between the two germline ends. Germline V gene data show CDR1 as PRHDT and CDR2 as FYEKMQ (reference sequence). There are 16 residues in the CDR3. The CDR3 here is CASSSRAGLPYNEQFF. The CDR3 nucleotides are TGTGCCAGCAGCTCGAGGGCGGGACTCCCTTACAATGAGCAGTTCTTC.

This rearrangement joins TRBV30 to TRBJ1-2, with 8 bases aligning to TRBD1. Trimming removed 5 bases from V and 4 bases from J; junction bases left unmatched: 15. Germline loops: CDR1 GTSNPN, CDR2 SVGIG (reference sequence). CDR3 size: 16 residues. The CDR3 region is CAWVKTGPGTGYGYTF. The CDR3 nucleotides read TGTGCCTGGGTTAAAACCGGCCCCGGGACAGGCTATGGCTACACCTTC.

The chain carries TRBV7-9 and TRBJ2-7, with 7 bases lining up with TRBD2. Germline V CDR1 and CDR2: SEHNR, FQNEAQ (reference sequence). Trimming removed 5 bases from V and 5 bases from J; junction bases left unmatched: 12. The CDR3 is 15 residues long. This chain's CDR3 is CASSPRGTGMDEQYF. CDR3 nucleotides: TGTGCCAGCAGCCCGCGGGGGACCGGGATGGACGAGCAGTACTTC.

The chain has TRBV7-9 and TRBJ1-4; 7 bases agree with TRBD1. Germline lookup yields CDR1 SEHNR and CDR2 FQNEAQ (reference sequence). V lost 2 bases and J lost 0; bases outside the gene matches: 3. This CDR3 contains 16 residues. In DNA, the CDR3 is TGTGCCAGCAGCTTAAGGGGGCAATCAACTAATGAAAAACTGTTTTTT. It translates to CASSLRGQSTNEKLFF.

This chain uses TRBV6-1 with TRBJ1-2; 12 bases are a match to TRBD1. This CDR3 contains 15 residues. The germline V gene has CDR1 MNHNS and CDR2 SASEGT. V was clipped by 0 bases and J by 7 bases; unmatched bases: 3. CDR3 region: CASSEAGQGASGYTF. The CDR3 nucleotides read TGTGCCAGCAGTGAAGCGGGACAGGGGGCTTCTGGCTACACCTTC.

The gene calls are TRBV9 and TRBJ1-2; D is unclear. The CDR3 loop spans 14 amino acids. Trimming took off 7 bases at V and 3 bases at J, with 16 bases between the two ends. Germline CDR1 SGDLS, CDR2 YYNGEE. CDR3 sequence (DNA): TGTGCCAGCTCCCAAACCGACACCGACTATGGCTACACCTTC. Its translation: CASSQTDTDYGYTF.

In this sample, this clone turned up a few times. The chain joins TRBV4-3 to TRBJ1-4, with D possibly being TRBD1 (5 bases). CDR1 and CDR2 from the germline V gene are LGHNA and YSLEER. Trimming pared 0 bases from V and 7 bases from J, leaving 15 bases between. The CDR3 spans 16 residues. CDR3 nucleotides: TGCGCCAGCAGCCAAGATCTAGTCCGGGGGAGTGAAAAACTGTTTTTT. Encoded protein: CASSQDLVRGSEKLFF.

The chain employs TRBV10-3 and TRBJ2-1, with 9 bases identical to TRBD2. CDR1 and CDR2 from the germline V gene are ENHRY and SYGVKD. The junction had 16 bases not matched to a gene; V was cut back by 11 bases and J by 8 bases. This CDR3 is built from 15 residues. This CDR3 is CAVWGASGTKDEQFF. In nucleotides, the CDR3 is TGTGCCGTCTGGGGGGCTAGCGGGACGAAGGATGAGCAGTTCTTC.

The rearrangement links TRBV5-6 to TRBJ1-1; D is unclear. Germline V gene lookup returns CDR1 SGHDT and CDR2 YYEEEE. This CDR3 has 13 amino acids. The V end was cut by 4 bases, the J end by 5 bases, with 12 bases between. The CDR3 region is CASSPNEFTEAFF. The DNA for the CDR3 is TGTGCCAGCAGCCCCAATGAGTTTACTGAAGCTTTCTTT. The full variable domain, rest sourced from reference TRBV5-6 and TRBJ1-1, is DAGVTQSPTHLIKTRGQQVTLRCSPKSGHDTVSWYQQALGQGPQFIFQYYEEEERQRGNFPDRFSGHQFPNYSSELNVNALLLGDSALYLCASSPNEFTEAFFGQGTRLTVV.

This rearrangement joins TRBV28 to TRBJ2-2, with 10 bases aligning to TRBD1. The V gene end was trimmed by 11 bases and the J gene end by 5 bases; junction bases not matched to a gene: 5. Germline lookup yields CDR1 MDHEN and CDR2 SYDVKM. The CDR3 consists of 13 residues. The CDR3: CAGRTGGTGELFF. The CDR3 nucleotides read TGTGCCGGGCGGACAGGGGGAACCGGGGAGCTGTTTTTT. The whole variable domain, remainder taken from reference TRBV28 and TRBJ2-2, is DVKVTQSSRYLVKRTGEKVFLECVQDMDHENMFWYRQDPGLGLRLIYFSYDVKMKEKGDIPEGYSVSREKKERFSLILESASTNQTSMYLCAGRTGGTGELFFGEGSRLTVL.

The J gene is TRBJ2-7, the V gene TRBV14, with TRBD1 identical over 10 bases. The CDR3 totals 14 residues. Germline V gene lookup returns CDR1 SGHDN and CDR2 FVKESK. Losses at the gene ends were 4 bases for V and 10 bases for J; bases not matched to a gene: 10. The chain's CDR3 is CASSRRDRGGEQYF. CDR3 coding DNA: TGTGCCAGCAGCCGCCGGGACAGGGGTGGTGAACAGTACTTC.

The chain joins TRBV2 to TRBJ1-4; 7 bases align to TRBD1. The CDR3 loop spans 14 amino acids. Germline values: CDR1 SNHLY, CDR2 FYNNEI. V lost 8 bases and J lost 2; bases outside the gene matches: 5. The CDR3 protein is CASRDRWTNEKLFF. CDR3 sequence (DNA): TGTGCCAGCCGGGACAGATGGACTAATGAAAAACTGTTTTTT.

The chain couples TRBV29-1 to TRBJ2-7, with TRBD1 matching over 10 bases. V lost 4 bases, J lost 3 bases, and 3 bases stayed unmatched. Germline CDR1 reads SQVTM; CDR2 reads ANQGSEA. The CDR3 has 13 amino acids. This chain's CDR3 is CSVGWTGGYEQYF. Written as DNA, the CDR3 is TGCAGCGTTGGTTGGACAGGGGGCTACGAGCAGTACTTC.

The chain employs TRBV9 and TRBJ2-3; D call uncertain. The V end lost 5 bases, the J end lost 5 bases, and 6 bases lay between the germline ends. Germline CDR1 is SGDLS and CDR2 is YYNGEE. There are 11 residues in the CDR3. The chain's CDR3 is CASRRRDTQYF. CDR3 nucleotides: TGTGCCAGCAGGAGGAGAGATACGCAGTATTTT.

The rearrangement joins TRBV30 to TRBJ1-2; D perhaps matches TRBD1 (5 bases). Per the germline V gene, CDR1 is GTSNPN and CDR2 is SVGIG (reference sequence). This CDR3 is 12 amino acids long. V was trimmed by 7 bases and J by 2 bases, leaving 11 bases between them. In DNA form, the CDR3 reads TGTGCCTTGGGGCAGGAGAACTATGGCTACACCTTC. Amino acid sequence: CALGQENYGYTF.

This clone was counted between two and nine times. V and J are TRBV7-8 and TRBJ2-5, with D unresolved. This CDR3 comprises 13 residues. Germline lookup yields CDR1 SGHVS and CDR2 FQNEAQ. Trimming removed 2 bases at V and 3 bases at J, with 7 bases between. CDR3 residues: CASSLLAEETQYF. For the CDR3, the DNA is TGTGCCAGCAGCTTACTTGCGGAAGAGACCCAGTACTTC.

This chain connects TRBV25-1 to TRBJ2-5, with a weak D call TRBD1 (6 bases). The end of the DNA is better explained by TRBJ2-7, so the J call may be wrong. Germline-derived CDR1 and CDR2 are MGHDK and SYGVNS. The CDR3 has 15 residues. As DNA, the CDR3 is TGTGCCAGCAGTGAACCGATGACAGGACCGTACGAGCAGTACTTC. Protein: CASSEPMTGPYEQYF.

The chain combines TRBV5-1 with TRBJ2-1; D perhaps matches TRBD2 (6 bases). The germline CDR1 and CDR2 sequences are SGHRS and YFSETQ. The CDR3 has 16 residues. The ends were cut back, 0 bases at V and 3 bases at J, with 13 bases in the middle. In nucleotides, the CDR3 is TGCGCCAGCAGCTTGGATCTGCGGGGTTACTACAATGAGCAGTTCTTC. Protein sequence: CASSLDLRGYYNEQFF.

This clone was detected a few times. J is TRBJ2-7 and V is TRBV5-1; 10 bases match TRBD2. The length of the CDR3 is 15 residues. Germline CDR1 reads SGHRS; CDR2 reads YFSETQ. The V and J ends lost 2 bases and 2 bases, in that order; junction bases with no gene match: 4. This chain's CDR3 is CASSFTSGVAYEQYF. The CDR3 DNA reads TGCGCCAGCAGCTTTACTAGCGGGGTAGCCTACGAGCAGTACTTC.

This clone was found a few times. This sample includes further DNA sequences coding for the same CDR3. The rearrangement joins TRBV5-1 to TRBJ1-1; 8 nucleotides line up with TRBD1. Germline lookup yields CDR1 SGHRS and CDR2 YFSETQ. The CDR3 runs to 12 residues. With V trimmed by 4 bases and J by 8 bases, 4 bases remained unmatched. The CDR3 sequence is CASSPGTGEAFF. The CDR3 bases are TGCGCCAGCAGCCCCGGGACAGGAGAAGCTTTCTTT.